Below, 10 T cell receptor beta chains from the same sample are listed, as sequenced in a study of blood T cell repertoires in COVID-19 (dated by TCRdb to 2018 to 2020). Libraries were prepared through the immunoSEQ multiplex PCR assay. Not all clones reach the TCRdb copy of this immuneACCESS table, which keeps in-frame sequences only. Checked studies attribute under half of the gap to unresolved V genes and leave the rest unexplained. The sample records roughly 120,000 clones, 80% to 90% of which are singletons. The ten largest clones represent 0.88% of the sample. The material sequenced was peripheral blood. These receptors were collected from a woman aged 50 to 60 with active or convalescent COVID-19.

The chain couples TRBV30 to TRBJ2-7, with a possible D match to TRBD2 (6 bases). The CDR3 contains 15 residues. Germline CDR1 reads GTSNPN; CDR2 reads SVGIG (reference sequence). V was pared by 0 bases and J by 2 bases, with 14 bases between. The CDR3 bases are TGTGCCTGGAGTGTACTAGGGGAGGCCCCCTACGAGCAGTACTTC. It translates to CAWSVLGEAPYEQYF. Full variable domain (outside the CDR3, taken from reference TRBV30 and TRBJ2-7): SQTIHQWPATLVQPVGSPLSLECTVEGTSNPNLYWYRQAAGRGLQLLFYSVGIGQISSEVPQNLSASRPQDRQFILSSKKLLLSDSGFYLCAWSVLGEAPYEQYFGPGTRLTVT.

The V call is TRBV27, the J call TRBJ2-3, with TRBD2 as a possible D gene (7 bases). Germline V gene sequence: CDR1 MNHEY, CDR2 SMNVEV (reference sequence). The CDR3 consists of 15 residues. Trimming stripped 2 bases from V and 6 bases from J, with 15 bases between. The CDR3 region has the DNA TGTGCCAGCAGTTTACATCATAGGGGGGGTGATACGCAGTATTTT. Its protein product is CASSLHHRGGDTQYF.

The chain employs TRBV12-3 or TRBV12-4 and TRBJ1-2, with a weak D call TRBD1 (6 bases). V was trimmed by 6 bases and J by 7 bases, leaving 9 bases between them. CDR3 size: 11 residues. The CDR3 loop reads CASRGGGGYTF. The CDR3 DNA is TGTGCCAGCAGAGGGGGGGGTGGCTACACCTTC.

V and J are TRBV7-9 and TRBJ1-2, with D tentatively TRBD1 (5 bases). The CDR3 is 14 residues long. V lost 3 bases and J 1 base, leaving 9 bases between the germline ends. Germline CDR1 and CDR2: SEHNR and FQNEAQ (reference sequence). CDR3 in DNA: TGTGCCAGCAGCTTCCCGCAGGGTAACTATGGCTACACCTTC. This codes for CASSFPQGNYGYTF.

This chain uses TRBV5-1 with TRBJ1-4, with 9 bases aligning to TRBD1. Germline CDR1 is SGHRS and CDR2 is YFSETQ. Trimming removed 2 bases from V and 4 bases from J; junction bases left unmatched: 3. The CDR3 loop spans 15 amino acids. The CDR3 sequence: CASSLTTGGNEKLFF. In DNA form, the CDR3 reads TGCGCCAGCAGCTTAACGACAGGGGGTAATGAAAAACTGTTTTTT.

The J gene is TRBJ1-5, the V gene TRBV19; TRBD1 might be the D (6 bases). With 6 bases removed from V and 7 bases from J, the gap between germline ends came to 13 bases. The V gene's germline CDR1 is LNHDA and CDR2 SQIVND (reference sequence). The CDR3 runs 13 residues. CDR3 nucleotides: TGTGCCAGTAGGAGACAGGTGAACCAGCCCCAGCATTTT. Translated, it gives CASRRQVNQPQHF.

V usage is TRBV5-6 and J usage is TRBJ1-2; D may be TRBD1 (6 bases). Per germline, CDR1 SGHDT and CDR2 YYEEEE. CDR3 length equals 15 residues. V lost 1 base to trimming and J lost 8 bases, with 18 bases between them. The CDR3 sequence is CASSLFVGAFGGYTF. CDR3 sequence (DNA): TGTGCCAGCAGCTTGTTTGTGGGGGCTTTTGGGGGCTACACCTTC.

The V call is TRBV28, the J call TRBJ2-3, with D perhaps matching TRBD2 (5 bases). From germline, CDR1 is MDHEN and CDR2 SYDVKM. The ends were cut back, 3 bases at V and 4 bases at J, with 8 bases in the middle. The CDR3 length is 13 residues. The CDR3 loop is CASSFRGADTQYF. DNA of the CDR3: TGTGCCAGCAGTTTTCGGGGTGCAGATACGCAGTATTTT.

This clone showed up just once. This chain joins TRBV28 and TRBJ2-1; no definite D call. Trimming cost V 5 bases and J 5 bases, with 4 bases left between them. Germline loops: CDR1 MDHEN, CDR2 SYDVKM. CDR3 length equals 11 residues. The CDR3 protein is CASSQDNEQFF. The DNA of the CDR3 is TGTGCCAGCAGTCAGGACAATGAGCAGTTCTTC.

This rearrangement joins TRBV3-1 (or the pseudogene TRBV3-2) to TRBJ2-7; tentatively, D is TRBD1 (6 bases). Germline-derived CDR1 and CDR2 are LGHDT and YNNKEL (reference sequence). V gave up 0 bases and J gave up 0 bases, with 12 bases separating them. The CDR3 totals 16 residues. CDR3 protein: CASSQDYRESSYEQYF. DNA of the CDR3: TGTGCCAGCAGCCAAGATTACAGGGAGAGCTCCTACGAGCAGTACTTC.